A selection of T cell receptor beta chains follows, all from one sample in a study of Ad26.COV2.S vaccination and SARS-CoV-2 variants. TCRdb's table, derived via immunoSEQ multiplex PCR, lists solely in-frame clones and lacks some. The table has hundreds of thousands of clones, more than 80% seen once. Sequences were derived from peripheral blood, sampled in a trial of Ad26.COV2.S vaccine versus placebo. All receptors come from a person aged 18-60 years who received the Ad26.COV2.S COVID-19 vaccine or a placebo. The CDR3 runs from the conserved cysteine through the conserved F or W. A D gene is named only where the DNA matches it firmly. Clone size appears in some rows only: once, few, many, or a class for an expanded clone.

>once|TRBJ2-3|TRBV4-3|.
CASSQEPSTDTQYF
TGCGCCAGCAGCCAAGAACCCAGCACAGATACGCAGTATTTT
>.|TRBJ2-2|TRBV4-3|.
CASSHLGGGNTGELFF
TGCGCCAGCAGTCACTTGGGAGGGGGGAACACCGGGGAGCTGTTTTTT
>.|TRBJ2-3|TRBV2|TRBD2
CASRLAGRTDTQYF
TGTGCCAGCAGACTAGCGGGACGCACAGATACGCAGTATTTT
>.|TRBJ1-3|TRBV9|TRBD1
CASSVAQGGNTIYF
TGTGCCAGCAGCGTAGCCCAGGGGGGGAACACCATATATTTT
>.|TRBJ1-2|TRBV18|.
CASSPLSGGGYTF
TGTGCCAGCTCACCACTGTCCGGGGGTGGCTACACCTTC
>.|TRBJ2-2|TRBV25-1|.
CARLGHPNTGELFF
TGTGCCAGGCTAGGACACCCGAACACCGGGGAGCTGTTTTTT
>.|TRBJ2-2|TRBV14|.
CASRLGPGELFF
TGTGCCAGCAGACTCGGGCCCGGGGAGCTGTTTTTT
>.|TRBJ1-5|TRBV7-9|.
CASSLGGGPQHF
TGTGCCAGCAGCCTAGGAGGAGGACCCCAGCATTTT
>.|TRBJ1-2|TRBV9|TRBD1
CASSPDRGHYGYTF
TGTGCCAGCAGCCCGGACAGGGGACACTATGGCTACACCTTC
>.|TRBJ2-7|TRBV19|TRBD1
CASRTGGGSEQYF
TGTGCCAGCCGGACAGGGGGCGGGAGCGAGCAGTACTTC
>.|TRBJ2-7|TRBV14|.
CASSHGLQTSYEQYF
TGTGCCAGCAGCCACGGACTCCAGACTAGCTACGAGCAGTACTTC
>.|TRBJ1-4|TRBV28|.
CASSLNEWGKLFF
TGTGCCAGCAGTTTAAACGAATGGGGAAAACTGTTTTTT
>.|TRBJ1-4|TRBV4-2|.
CASSQAFGWNEKLFF
TGTGCCAGCAGCCAAGCCTTCGGGTGGAATGAAAAACTGTTTTTT
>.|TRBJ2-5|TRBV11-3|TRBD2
CASSAGLAGGTQYF
TGTGCCAGCAGCGCTGGACTAGCGGGAGGGACCCAGTACTTC
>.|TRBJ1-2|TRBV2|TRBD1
CASRDRTNYGYTF
TGTGCCAGCAGGGACAGGACTAACTATGGCTACACCTTC
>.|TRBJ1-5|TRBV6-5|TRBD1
CASSIRDSYNQPQHF
TGTGCCAGCAGCATTCGGGACAGCTACAATCAGCCCCAGCATTTT
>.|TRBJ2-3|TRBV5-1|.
CASSSPRETYTDTQYF
TGCGCCAGCAGCTCCCCCCGAGAGACATACACAGATACGCAGTATTTT
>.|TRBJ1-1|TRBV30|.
CAWVRVEAFF
TGTGCCTGGGTTAGGGTTGAAGCTTTCTTT
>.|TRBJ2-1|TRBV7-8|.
CASSPAINEQFF
TGTGCCAGCAGCCCAGCTATCAATGAGCAGTTCTTC
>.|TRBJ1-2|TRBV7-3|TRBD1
CASSRDRGGGGYTF
TGTGCCAGCAGCCGGGACAGGGGCGGCGGAGGCTACACCTTC